This TCR beta chain was obtained from a study of regulatory T cells in long-lasting Graves disease. Described time point: newly diagnosed GD, antithyroid drugs for less than 3 months. There was RNA extracted from PBMCs, and the TCR library was made from it. TCR beta libraries were built with iRepertoire HTBI primers and Arm-PCR of CDR3 regions. TCRdb independently ran MiXCR on the multiplex PCR reads; one entry per CDR3 protein. Of 550,000 to 700,000 distinct CDR3 sequences listed, more than 15% were seen once; the top ten hold about 12%. With 4 bases removed from V and 0 bases from J, the gap between germline ends came to 16 bases. The CDR3 loop spans 17 amino acids. Germline V gene data show CDR1 as LNHDA and CDR2 as SQIVND (reference sequence). Another study also made use of these data, one on T cells in Graves' hyperthyroidism and ophthalmopathy. As that study records: Diagnosis relied on clinical symptoms, serum thyroxine and TRAb, thyroid ultrasound and orbital computed tomography.

This sequence was found in a man between 18 and 35 years old with Graves disease. J is TRBJ1-5 and V is TRBV19; D is possibly TRBD1 (5 bases). Source: peripheral blood mononuclear cells (PBMCs), taken at new diagnosis, from a patient treated with antithyroid drugs. In DNA form, the CDR3 reads TGTGCCAGTAGTAATGGGCAGGGCCGATATAGCAATCAGCCCCAGCATTTT. Protein: CASSNGQGRYSNQPQHF.